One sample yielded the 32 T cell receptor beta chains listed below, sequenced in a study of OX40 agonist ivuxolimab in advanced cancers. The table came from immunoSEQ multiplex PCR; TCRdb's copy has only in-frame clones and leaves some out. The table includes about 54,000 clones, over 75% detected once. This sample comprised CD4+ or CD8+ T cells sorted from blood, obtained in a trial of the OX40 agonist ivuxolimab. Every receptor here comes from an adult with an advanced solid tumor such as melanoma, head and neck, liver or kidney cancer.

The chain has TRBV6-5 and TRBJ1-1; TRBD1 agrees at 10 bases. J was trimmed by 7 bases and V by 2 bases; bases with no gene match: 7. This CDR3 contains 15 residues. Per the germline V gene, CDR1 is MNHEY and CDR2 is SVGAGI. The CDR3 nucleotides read TGTGCCAGCAGTTACACGGACAGGGGGTCCCTTGAAGCTTTCTTT. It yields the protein CASSYTDRGSLEAFF.

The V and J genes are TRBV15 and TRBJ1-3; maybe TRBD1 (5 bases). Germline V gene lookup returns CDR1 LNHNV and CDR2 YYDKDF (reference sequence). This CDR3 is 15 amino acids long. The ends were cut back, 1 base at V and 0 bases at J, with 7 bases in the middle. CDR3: CATSRARGSGNTIYF. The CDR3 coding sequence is TGTGCCACCAGCAGAGCTAGGGGCTCTGGAAACACCATATATTTT. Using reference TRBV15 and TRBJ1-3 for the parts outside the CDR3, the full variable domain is DAMVIQNPRYQVTQFGKPVTLSCSQTLNHNVMYWYQQKSSQAPKLLFHYYDKDFNNEADTPDNFQSRRPNTSFCFLDIRSPGLGDTAMYLCATSRARGSGNTIYFGEGSWLTVV.

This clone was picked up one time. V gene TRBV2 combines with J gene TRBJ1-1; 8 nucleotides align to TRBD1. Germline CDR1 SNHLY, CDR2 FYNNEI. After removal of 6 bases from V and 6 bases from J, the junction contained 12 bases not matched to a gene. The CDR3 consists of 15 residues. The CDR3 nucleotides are TGTGCCAGCAGCTTGACAGGGGAGGGAGGCGCTGAAGCTTTCTTT. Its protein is CASSLTGEGGAEAFF. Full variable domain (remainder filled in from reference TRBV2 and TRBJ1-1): EPEVTQTPSHQVTQMGQEVILRCVPISNHLYFYWYRQILGQKVEFLVSFYNNEISEKSEIFDDQFSVERPDGSNFTLKIRSTKLEDSAMYFCASSLTGEGGAEAFFGQGTRLTVV.

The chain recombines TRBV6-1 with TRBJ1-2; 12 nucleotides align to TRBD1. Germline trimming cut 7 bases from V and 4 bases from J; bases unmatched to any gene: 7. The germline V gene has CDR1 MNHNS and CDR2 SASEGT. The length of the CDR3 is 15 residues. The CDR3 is CASNRDRGRSYGYTF. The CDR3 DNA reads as TGTGCCAGCAATAGGGACAGGGGGCGCAGCTATGGCTACACCTTC.

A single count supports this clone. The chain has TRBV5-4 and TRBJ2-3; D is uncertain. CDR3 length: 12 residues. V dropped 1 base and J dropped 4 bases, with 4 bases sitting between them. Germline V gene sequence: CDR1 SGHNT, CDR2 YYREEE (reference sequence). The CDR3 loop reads CASSLSSDTQYF. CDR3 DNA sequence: TGTGCCAGCAGCTTGTCGTCAGATACGCAGTATTTT.

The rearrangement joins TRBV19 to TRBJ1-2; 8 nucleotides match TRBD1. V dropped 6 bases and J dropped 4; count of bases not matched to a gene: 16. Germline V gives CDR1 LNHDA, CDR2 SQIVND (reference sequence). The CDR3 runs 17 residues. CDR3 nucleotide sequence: TGTGCCAGTAGCGAAACTTCCGGTGGACAGGGTTTCTATGGCTACACCTTC. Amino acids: CASSETSGGQGFYGYTF.

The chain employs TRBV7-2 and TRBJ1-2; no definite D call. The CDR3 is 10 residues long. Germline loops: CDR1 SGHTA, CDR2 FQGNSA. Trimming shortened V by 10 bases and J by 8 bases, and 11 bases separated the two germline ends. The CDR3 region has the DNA TGTGCCACTCTTTGGGAGGGCTACACCTTC. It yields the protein CATLWEGYTF.

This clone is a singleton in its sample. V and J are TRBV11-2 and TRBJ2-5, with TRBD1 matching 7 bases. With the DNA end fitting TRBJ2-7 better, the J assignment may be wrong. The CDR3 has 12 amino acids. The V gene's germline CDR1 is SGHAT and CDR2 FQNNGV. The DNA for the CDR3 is TGTGCCAGTGGGGCAGGGGGCTACGAGCAGTACTTC. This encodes CASGAGGYEQYF.

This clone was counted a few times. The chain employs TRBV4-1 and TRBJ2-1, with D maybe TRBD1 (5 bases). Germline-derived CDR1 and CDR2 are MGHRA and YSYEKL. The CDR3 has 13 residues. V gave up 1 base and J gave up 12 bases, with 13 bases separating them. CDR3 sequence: CASSQAQQELQFF. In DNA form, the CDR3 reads TGCGCCAGCAGCCAAGCCCAACAGGAGTTGCAGTTCTTC.

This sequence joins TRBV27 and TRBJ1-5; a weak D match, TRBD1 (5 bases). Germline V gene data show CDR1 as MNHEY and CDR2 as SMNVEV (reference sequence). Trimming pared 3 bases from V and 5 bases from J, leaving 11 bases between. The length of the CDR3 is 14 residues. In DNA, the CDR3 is TGTGCCAGCAGTTTCCAGCAGGGCGATCAGCCCCAGCATTTT. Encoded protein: CASSFQQGDQPQHF.

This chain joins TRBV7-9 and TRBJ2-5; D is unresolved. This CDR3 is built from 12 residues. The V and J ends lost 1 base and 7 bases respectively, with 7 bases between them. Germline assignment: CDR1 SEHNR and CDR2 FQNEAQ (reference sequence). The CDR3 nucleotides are TGTGCCAGCAGCTTAGAGGCTCTGACCCAGTACTTC. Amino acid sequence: CASSLEALTQYF.

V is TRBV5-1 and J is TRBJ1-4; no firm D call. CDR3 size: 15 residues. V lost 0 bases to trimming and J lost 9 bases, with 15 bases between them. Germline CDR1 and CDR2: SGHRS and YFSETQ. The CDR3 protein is CASSLAGVGGQKLFF. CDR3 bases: TGCGCCAGCAGCTTGGCCGGTGTAGGAGGACAAAAACTGTTTTTT.

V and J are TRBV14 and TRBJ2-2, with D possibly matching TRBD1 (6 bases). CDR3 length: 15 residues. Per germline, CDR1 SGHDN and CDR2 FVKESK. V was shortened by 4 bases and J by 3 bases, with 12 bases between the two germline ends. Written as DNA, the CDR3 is TGTGCCAGCAGCCCTAGGACAGATCACACCGGGGAGCTGTTTTTT. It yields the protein CASSPRTDHTGELFF.

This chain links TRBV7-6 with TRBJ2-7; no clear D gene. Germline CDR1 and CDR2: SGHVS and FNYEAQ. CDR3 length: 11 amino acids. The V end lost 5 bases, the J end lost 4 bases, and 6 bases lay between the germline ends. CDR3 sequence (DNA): TGTGCCAGCAGCGCAGAGTACGAGCAGTACTTC. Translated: CASSAEYEQYF.

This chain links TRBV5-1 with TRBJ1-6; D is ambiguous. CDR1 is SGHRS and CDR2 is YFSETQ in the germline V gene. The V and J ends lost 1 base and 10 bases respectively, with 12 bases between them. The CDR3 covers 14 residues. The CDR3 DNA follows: TGCGCCAGCAGCTTGCAGGTCGAGGAATCACCCCTCCACTTT. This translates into CASSLQVEESPLHF.

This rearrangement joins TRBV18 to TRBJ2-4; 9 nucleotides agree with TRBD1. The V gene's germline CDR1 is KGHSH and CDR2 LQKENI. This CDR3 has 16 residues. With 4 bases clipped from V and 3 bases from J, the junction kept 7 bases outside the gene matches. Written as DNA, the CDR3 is TGTGCCAGCTCACACGGGACAGGGTCAGGCAAAAACATTCAGTACTTC. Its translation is CASSHGTGSGKNIQYF.

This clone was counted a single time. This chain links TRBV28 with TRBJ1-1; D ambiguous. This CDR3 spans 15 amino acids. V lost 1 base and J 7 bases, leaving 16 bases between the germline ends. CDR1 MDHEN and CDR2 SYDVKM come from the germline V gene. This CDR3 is CASSLLSSNTNEAFF. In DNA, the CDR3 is TGTGCCAGCAGTTTATTGAGCTCGAACACCAATGAAGCTTTCTTT.

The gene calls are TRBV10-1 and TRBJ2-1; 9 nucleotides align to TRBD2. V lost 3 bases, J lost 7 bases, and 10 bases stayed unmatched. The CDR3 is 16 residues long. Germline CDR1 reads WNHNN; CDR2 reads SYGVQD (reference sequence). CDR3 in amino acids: CASSEYGGRARNEQFF. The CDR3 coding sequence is TGCGCCAGCAGTGAATACGGCGGGAGGGCCCGGAATGAGCAGTTCTTC.

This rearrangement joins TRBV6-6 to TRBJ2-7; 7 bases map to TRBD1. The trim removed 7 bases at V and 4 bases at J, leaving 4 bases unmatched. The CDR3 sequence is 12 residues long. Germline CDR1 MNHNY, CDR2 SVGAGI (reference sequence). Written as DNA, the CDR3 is TGTGCCAGCACAGGGGGAACTTACGAGCAGTACTTC. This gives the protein CASTGGTYEQYF.

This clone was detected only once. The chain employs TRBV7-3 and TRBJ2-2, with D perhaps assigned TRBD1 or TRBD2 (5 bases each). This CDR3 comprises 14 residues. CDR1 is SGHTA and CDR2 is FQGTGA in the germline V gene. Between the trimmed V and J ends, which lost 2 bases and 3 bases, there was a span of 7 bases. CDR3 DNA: TGTGCCAGCAGCTTAGGGACGGACACCGGGGAGCTGTTTTTT. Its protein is CASSLGTDTGELFF.

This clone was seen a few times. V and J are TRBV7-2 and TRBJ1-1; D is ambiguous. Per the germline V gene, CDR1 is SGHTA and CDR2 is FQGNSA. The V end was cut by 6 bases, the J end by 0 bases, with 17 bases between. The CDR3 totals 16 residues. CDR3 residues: CASRLIPGILNTEAFF. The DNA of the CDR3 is TGTGCCAGCAGACTAATACCTGGGATTTTGAACACTGAAGCTTTCTTT. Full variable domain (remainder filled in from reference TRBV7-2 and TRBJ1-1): GAGVSQSPSNKVTEKGKDVELRCDPISGHTALYWYRQSLGQGLEFLIYFQGNSAPDKSGLPSDRFSAERTGGSVSTLTIQRTQQEDSAVYLCASRLIPGILNTEAFFGQGTRLTVV.

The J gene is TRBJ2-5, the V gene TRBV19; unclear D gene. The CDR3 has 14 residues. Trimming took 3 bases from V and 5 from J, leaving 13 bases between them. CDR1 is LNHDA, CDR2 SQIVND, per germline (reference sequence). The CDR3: CASSITLAVETQYF. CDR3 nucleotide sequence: TGTGCCAGTAGTATTACTCTGGCAGTGGAGACCCAGTACTTC.

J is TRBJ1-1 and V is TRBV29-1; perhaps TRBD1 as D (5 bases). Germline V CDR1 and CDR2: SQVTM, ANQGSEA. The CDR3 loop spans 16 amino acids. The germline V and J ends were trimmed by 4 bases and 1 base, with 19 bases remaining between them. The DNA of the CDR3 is TGCAGCGTTGTACACAGGTTTACACTGGGGAACACTGAAGCTTTCTTT. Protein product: CSVVHRFTLGNTEAFF.

The chain's CDR3 is CASSPLPAGVNTEAFF. CDR3 in DNA: TGTGCCAGCTCACCACTCCCGGCAGGCGTGAACACTGAAGCTTTCTTT. The rearrangement uses TRBV18 and TRBJ1-1; no firm D call. Trimming shortened V by 1 base and J by 0 bases, and 12 bases separated the two germline ends. Germline-derived CDR1 and CDR2 are KGHSH and LQKENI. There are 16 residues in the CDR3.

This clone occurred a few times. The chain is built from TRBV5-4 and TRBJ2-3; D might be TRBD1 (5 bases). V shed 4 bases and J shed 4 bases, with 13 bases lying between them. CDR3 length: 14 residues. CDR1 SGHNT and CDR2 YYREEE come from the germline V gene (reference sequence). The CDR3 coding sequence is TGTGCCAGCAGCCTACGACAGATCCCAGATACGCAGTATTTT. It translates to CASSLRQIPDTQYF.

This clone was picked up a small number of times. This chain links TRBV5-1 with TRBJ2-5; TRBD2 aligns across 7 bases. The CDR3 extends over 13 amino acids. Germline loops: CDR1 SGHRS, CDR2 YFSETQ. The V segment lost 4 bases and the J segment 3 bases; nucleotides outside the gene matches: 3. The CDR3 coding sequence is TGCGCCAGCAGCGATGGACTAGAAGAGACCCAGTACTTC. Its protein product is CASSDGLEETQYF.

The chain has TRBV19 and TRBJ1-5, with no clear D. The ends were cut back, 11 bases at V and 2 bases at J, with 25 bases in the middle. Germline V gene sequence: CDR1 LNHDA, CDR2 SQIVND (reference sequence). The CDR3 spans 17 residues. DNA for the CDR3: TGTGCCGCGAGCCAACAAGGTTCCATTATTGGCAATCAGCCCCAGCATTTT. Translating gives CAASQQGSIIGNQPQHF.

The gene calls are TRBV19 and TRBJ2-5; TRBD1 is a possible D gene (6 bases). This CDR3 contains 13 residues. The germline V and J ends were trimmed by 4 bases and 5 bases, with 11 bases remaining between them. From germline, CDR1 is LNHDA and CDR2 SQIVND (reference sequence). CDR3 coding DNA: TGTGCCAGTAGTACAGGGGTGGTGGAGACCCAGTACTTC. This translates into CASSTGVVETQYF.

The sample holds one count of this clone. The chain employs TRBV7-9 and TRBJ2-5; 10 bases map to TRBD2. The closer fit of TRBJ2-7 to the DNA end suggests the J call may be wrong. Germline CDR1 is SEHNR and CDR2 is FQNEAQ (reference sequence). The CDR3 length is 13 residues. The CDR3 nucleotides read TGTGCCACCCAAGCGGGAGGGCCGGGCGAGCAGTACTTC. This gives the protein CATQAGGPGEQYF.

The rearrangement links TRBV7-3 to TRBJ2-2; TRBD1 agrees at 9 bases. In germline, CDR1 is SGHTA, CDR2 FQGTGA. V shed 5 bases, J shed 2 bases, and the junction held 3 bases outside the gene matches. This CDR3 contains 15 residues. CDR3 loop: CASSRQGGNTGELFF. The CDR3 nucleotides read TGTGCCAGCAGCCGACAGGGGGGCAACACCGGGGAGCTGTTTTTT.

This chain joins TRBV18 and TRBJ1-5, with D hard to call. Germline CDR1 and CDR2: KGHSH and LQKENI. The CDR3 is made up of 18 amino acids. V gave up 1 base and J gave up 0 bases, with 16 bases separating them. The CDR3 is CASSPQPPYTDSNQPQHF. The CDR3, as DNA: TGTGCCAGCTCACCACAGCCCCCTTACACCGATAGCAATCAGCCCCAGCATTTT.

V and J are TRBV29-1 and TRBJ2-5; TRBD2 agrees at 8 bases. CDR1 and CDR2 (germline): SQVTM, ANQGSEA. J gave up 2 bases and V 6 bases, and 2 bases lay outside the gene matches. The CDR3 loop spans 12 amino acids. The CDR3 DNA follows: TGCAGCGTGGGGACTAGTCAAGAGACCCAGTACTTC. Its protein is CSVGTSQETQYF.